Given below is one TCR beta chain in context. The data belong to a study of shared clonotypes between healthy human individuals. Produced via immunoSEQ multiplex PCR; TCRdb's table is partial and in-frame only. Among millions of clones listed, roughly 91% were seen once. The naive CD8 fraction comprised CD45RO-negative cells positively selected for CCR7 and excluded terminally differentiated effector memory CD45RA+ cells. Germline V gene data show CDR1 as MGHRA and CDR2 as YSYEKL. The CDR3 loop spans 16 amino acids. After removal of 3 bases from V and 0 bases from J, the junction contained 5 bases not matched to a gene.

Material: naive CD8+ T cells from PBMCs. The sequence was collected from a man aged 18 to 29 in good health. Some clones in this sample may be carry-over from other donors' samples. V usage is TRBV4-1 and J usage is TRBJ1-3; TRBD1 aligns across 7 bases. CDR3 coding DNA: TGCGCCAGCAGCCAGCGAAGGACAGGCTCTGGAAACACCATATATTTT. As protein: CASSQRRTGSGNTIYF.